This TCR beta chain was captured by sequencing in a study of T cell repertoires in cytomegalovirus infection. This CDR3 is built from 16 residues. The germline V gene has CDR1 LNHDA and CDR2 SQIVND (reference sequence). V dropped 7 bases and J dropped 0 bases, with 16 bases sitting between them. TCRdb fed the reads into MiXCR, producing one record per CDR3 protein. Found here are around 290,000 distinct CDR3 sequences, roughly 25% of them singletons; the top ten hold approximately 15%. This clonotype turned up a few times. The clonotype comes from a human donor in good health (CMV status not recorded). Some clones in this sample may be carry-over from other donors' samples. V is TRBV19 and J is TRBJ2-4; TRBD1 might be the D (5 bases). Material: PBMCs. For the CDR3, the DNA is TGTGCCAGTACCGAACTTTTGCAGGGAGCCAAAAACATTCAGTACTTC. Translated: CASTELLQGAKNIQYF.